This TCR beta chain derives from a study of tumor-infiltrating lymphocytes in primary liver carcinoma. The CDR3 extends over 13 amino acids. Germline loops: CDR1 LNHDA, CDR2 SQIVND (reference sequence). Total RNA amounting to roughly 0.5 ug was the source from which TCR beta cDNA was made with a constant-region primer. The TCR beta library was amplified through three nested multiplex PCR rounds in a modified ARM-PCR procedure. For around 10 cycles apiece, the opening two PCR rounds ran with TRBV1-TRBV30 forward primers and a C-beta reverse primer. TCRdb processed the multiplex PCR reads anew with MiXCR; each CDR3 protein has one entry. Of some 320,000 distinct CDR3 sequences in the sample, less than 75% were seen once. As to this clonotype: At one end the junction does not follow the germline gene, possibly because of a read error.

Blood RNA was derived from unsorted whole blood, and germline DNA was extracted too. The source is a man in his forties with primary liver carcinoma and hepatitis B virus infection. J is TRBJ2-3 and V is TRBV19, with 7 bases matching TRBD2. The sample comprised peripheral blood. This CDR3 is CASTAGNTDTQYF. The CDR3 nucleotides are TGCGCCAGTACAGCGGGAAACACAGATACGCAGTATTTT.